This T cell receptor (beta chain) stems from a study of CD8+CD57+ T cells in acquired aplastic anemia. Study-wide results and limits: Overlap between patients and controls comprised about 28 CD8+ CDR3 sequences.

Note on this clonotype: Its antigen is not identified.

The V gene lost 5 bases and the J gene lost 7 bases, with 14 bases spanning the gap. Germline CDR1 reads SEHNR; CDR2 reads FQNEAQ (reference sequence). This CDR3 contains 14 residues. Genomic DNA, the template, was used for profiling of the TCR beta VDJ and CDR3. TCRdb re-called the reads through MiXCR, storing one row per CDR3 protein. The data hold about 220,000 distinct CDR3 sequences, with approximately 45% observed a single time. Patients chosen for sequencing had CD8+CD57+ cells that had expanded, as shown by flow cytometry. The clonotype comes from a human donor with aplastic anemia. The rearrangement links TRBV7-9 to TRBJ1-4, with D hard to call. The sequenced material came from sorted CD4+, CD8+, or CD8+CD57+ T cells (not recorded which) from PBMCs. The CDR3 coding sequence is TGTGCCAGCAGCCCCCTCCTGACACTTGAAAAACTGTTTTTT. Its protein is CASSPLLTLEKLFF.